The sequence of this TCR beta chain was determined in a study of blood T cell repertoires in COVID-19 (dated by TCRdb to between 2020 and 2021). About the study as a whole: Samples covering the acute and convalescent phases of COVID-19 were provided by collaborators in the United States, Italy and Spain. The prospective study material was composed of cDNA or gDNA derived from T cells, B-cell-depleted T cells, or PBMCs. Subjects who had been exposed to COVID-19, were actively infected with it, or had recovered from it provided the deeply sampled blood TCRbeta repertoires that made up the dataset. The repertoires were released in a freely available public database intended as a resource for research on the immune response to SARS-CoV-2. The samples were drawn from the first 160 participants of the ongoing ImmuneRACE study and from 1,254 subjects provided by 6 global collaborators. Nearly every sample came with metadata listing a de-identified subject ID, COVID-19 status, age in years and sex. Where available, HLA class I and class II types were taken from metadata supplied by the sample provider and were not determined by assay-based typing.

A note on this clone: Which antigen it targets is not known. No base-level quality is on record; no much larger clone is a single base apart.

The collaborating institutions used their own protocols to collect whole blood in K2EDTA tubes. Collaborator samples were shipped for TCRbeta analysis as frozen whole blood, isolated PBMCs, or DNA extracted from either sample type. TCRbeta CDR3 regions were amplified from genomic DNA by means of the immunoSEQ Assay, a bias-controlled multiplex PCR. The study's processing was this. Nucleated cell counts per sample were estimated from amplification of reference gene primers within the assay. Sequence reads were collapsed and filtered to measure the absolute abundance of every unique TCRbeta CDR3 rearrangement. Productive Simpson clonality was computed per sample as the square root of Simpson's diversity index over productive rearrangements. The source is immuneACCESS, and TCRdb retained only in-frame sequences with V and J called. Part of the clones is not carried over; for the studies checked, unresolved V genes explain less than half of this, and the remainder is unexplained. V, J and clone size were drawn from that table, and D and trimming were deduced from the DNA. In this sample the table shows around 250,000 clones, approximately 85% of which occur a single time. The biggest ten clones account for approximately 0.7% of the sample.

Via the germline V gene, CDR1 is KGHSH and CDR2 LQKENI. The CDR3 runs 16 amino acids, cysteine and phenylalanine included. The only DNA kept is the CDR3, 48 bases in frame from the first base. Trimming costs V 6 bases and J 6 bases, and their ends lie 22 bases apart. Study-wide conclusions, independent of this receptor: How much clinical and demographic metadata was included differed by source and by participant, and the metadata was provided uncurated.

Sample: peripheral blood. This sequence uses TRBV18 and TRBJ2-3; the D gene cannot be resolved reliably. The sequence derives from a human donor in a cohort sampled during active COVID-19. The bases are TGTGCCAGCTCCCGCCAACCCCAGACCCAGCGTGATACGCAGTATTTT. Its amino acids are CASSRQPQTQRDTQYF.